Below, one T cell receptor (beta chain) is given with its context. As yet, its antigen is unknown. In germline, CDR1 is MNHNS, CDR2 SASEGT. With 4 bases removed from V and 2 bases from J, the gap between germline ends came to 8 bases. The CDR3 is 13 amino acids. The PCR used 60 Vbeta and 13 Jbeta primers. Profiled with immunoSEQ multiplex PCR; TCRdb holds only in-frame clones, not every one. The repertoire has about 200,000 clones, approximately 70% of them found once; the top ten carry approximately 2.5%. The data stem from a study of cytomegalovirus exposure and HLA in healthy donors. Study-wide points: In the analysis, some V segments, TRBV6-2 and TRBV6-3 included, were excluded as indistinguishable.

What was sequenced was PBMCs. The chain carries TRBV6-1 and TRBJ1-2, with D unresolved. This clonotype originated in a man in his forties or fifties in good health and CMV-seropositive. The CDR3 bases are TGTGCCAGCAGTGGTCGGGGAAACTATGGCTACACCTTC. It is translated as CASSGRGNYGYTF.